These 28 T cell receptor beta chains were all obtained from the same sample, sequenced in a study of CD8+CD57+ T cells in acquired aplastic anemia. Patients who underwent sequencing had shown CD8+CD57+ cell expansion by flow cytometry. Genomic DNA templated the TCR beta VDJ and CDR3 profiling. TCRdb ran MiXCR on the reads and lists one entry per CDR3 protein. The table lists under 200,000 distinct CDR3 sequences, less than 60% of them singletons. Sequenced input: sorted CD4+, CD8+, or CD8+CD57+ T cells (not recorded which) from PBMCs. The receptor source for this set is a human donor with aplastic anemia.

The table lists this clonotype with a count of one. V usage is TRBV15 and J usage is TRBJ1-2, with 9 bases that match TRBD1. This CDR3 contains 18 residues. V lost 11 bases, J lost 3 bases, and 22 bases stayed unmatched. Germline V gene lookup returns CDR1 LNHNV and CDR2 YYDKDF (reference sequence). DNA of the CDR3: TGTGCCGTCCGGCGGGTACGGGACAGGGTGGCGAGTGACTATGGCTACACCTTC. Translating it yields CAVRRVRDRVASDYGYTF.

J is TRBJ1-4 and V is TRBV9; D possibly corresponds to TRBD1 (6 bases). V lost 3 bases to trimming and J lost 6 bases, with 12 bases between them. CDR1 SGDLS and CDR2 YYNGEE come from the germline V gene. CDR3 length equals 14 residues. Here the CDR3 reads CASSEDSLHEKLFF. CDR3 sequence (DNA): TGTGCCAGCAGCGAGGACAGCCTACATGAAAAACTGTTTTTT.

Comments on this clonotype: The conserved final phenylalanine or tryptophan is absent from the CDR3, which likely points to a read error. The chain employs TRBV5-4 and TRBJ1-1; TRBD1 aligns across 8 bases. This CDR3 region has 14 residues. V was clipped by 3 bases and J by 1 base; unmatched bases: 2. Germline V gene lookup returns CDR1 SGHNT and CDR2 YYREEE (reference sequence). CDR3 sequence: CASSYGQGNTEAFL. The CDR3, as DNA: TGTGCCAGCAGCTATGGACAGGGGAACACTGAAGCTTTCCTT.

This clonotype was seen just once. An end of the junction does not agree with germline; a read error may underlie this. The V call is TRBV24-1, the J call TRBJ2-1, with TRBD1 matching 7 bases. The CDR3 consists of 14 residues. Germline CDR1 reads KGHDR; CDR2 reads SFDVKD. The CDR3 region has the DNA TGTGTCACCACCTCCGGGACAGTTTACAATGAGCAATTCTTC. Protein sequence: CVTTSGTVYNEQFF.

The chain combines TRBV24-1 with TRBJ2-3; 7 nucleotides line up with TRBD1. CDR1 KGHDR and CDR2 SFDVKD come from the germline V gene. After removal of 11 bases from V and 0 bases from J, the junction contained 7 bases not matched to a gene. The CDR3 loop spans 14 amino acids. In DNA, the CDR3 is TGTGCCAGTGGACCGGGACAGAGCACAGATACGCAGTATTTT. Its protein is CASGPGQSTDTQYF.

In its sample, this clonotype was seen a few times. V is TRBV15 and J is TRBJ1-6; D call uncertain. V was clipped by 5 bases and J by 9 bases, with 17 bases between them. CDR3 length: 15 residues. CDR1 is LNHNV, CDR2 YYDKDF, per germline (reference sequence). The CDR3 DNA is TGTGCCACCAGCGGGCGAAGTAATCTGGGTTCACCCCTCCACTTT. This gives the protein CATSGRSNLGSPLHF.

The chain has TRBV6-4 and TRBJ2-3, with 7 bases lining up with TRBD2. CDR3 size: 11 residues. With V trimmed by 4 bases and J by 14 bases, 6 bases remained unmatched. CDR1 is MRHNA, CDR2 SNTAGT, per germline. CDR3 nucleotides: TGTGCCAGCAGTGCAGGACTAGGAGTGTATTTT. It translates to CASSAGLGVYF.

This clonotype has at least ten counts. The chain carries TRBV19 and TRBJ1-1; D is unresolved. V shed 2 bases and J shed 3 bases, with 7 bases lying between them. There are 13 residues in the CDR3. Germline V lookup: CDR1 LNHDA, CDR2 SQIVND (reference sequence). CDR3 nucleotides: TGTGCCAGTAGTATATCCGGGGACACTGAAGCTTTCTTT. Its protein is CASSISGDTEAFF.

To note about this clonotype: One base away lies a much larger clone, so this may be a sequencing read error. V and J are TRBV6-5 and TRBJ1-2; D is perhaps TRBD1 (6 bases). CDR3 size: 14 residues. Germline V gene lookup returns CDR1 MNHEY and CDR2 SVGAGI. The DNA of the CDR3 is TGTGCCAGCAGTTACTCGCAGGGGACCTATGGCTACGCCTTC. Its protein is CASSYSQGTYGYAF.

This clonotype has at least ten counts. The chain has TRBV7-8 and TRBJ1-5; the D gene is possibly TRBD1 (5 bases). The V end was cut by 5 bases, the J end by 7 bases, with 15 bases between. Germline V lookup: CDR1 SGHVS, CDR2 FQNEAQ. The CDR3 spans 14 residues. CDR3 bases: TGTGCCAGCAGCCCCAAACGTGGGGGGCAGCCCCAGCATTTT. Its protein product is CASSPKRGGQPQHF.

The rearrangement joins TRBV4-1 to TRBJ2-1; 10 nucleotides agree with TRBD2. There are 15 residues in the CDR3. With 2 bases clipped from V and 4 bases from J, the junction kept 2 bases outside the gene matches. CDR1 and CDR2 from the germline V gene are MGHRA and YSYEKL. The CDR3 nucleotides are TGCGCCAGCAGCCAACTAGCGGGAGAATACAATGAGCAGTTCTTC. Translation: CASSQLAGEYNEQFF.

J is TRBJ2-5 and V is TRBV15, with 8 bases matching TRBD2. The CDR3 loop spans 15 amino acids. V shed 0 bases, J shed 4 bases, and the junction held 4 bases outside the gene matches. CDR1 and CDR2 (germline): LNHNV, YYDKDF (reference sequence). In DNA form, the CDR3 reads TGTGCCACCAGCAGAGAAGTAGCGGGGAGAGAGACCCAGTACTTC. Its protein is CATSREVAGRETQYF.

This clonotype has at least ten counts. The V gene is TRBV6-5, the J gene TRBJ1-2, with a possible D match to TRBD1 (6 bases). V dropped 6 bases and J dropped 6 bases, with 8 bases sitting between them. Germline-derived CDR1 and CDR2 are MNHEY and SVGAGI. The CDR3 loop spans 11 amino acids. The CDR3 sequence: CASSRGNGYTF. CDR3 sequence (DNA): TGTGCCAGCAGCAGGGGCAATGGCTACACCTTC.

The chain uses TRBV19 and TRBJ2-5; 8 bases map to TRBD1. After removal of 5 bases from V and 3 bases from J, the junction contained 5 bases not matched to a gene. The length of the CDR3 is 14 residues. CDR1 is LNHDA and CDR2 is SQIVND in the germline V gene (reference sequence). The CDR3 coding sequence is TGTGCCAGTAGTCCCCGGACAGGGAAAGAGACCCAGTACTTC. Translating it yields CASSPRTGKETQYF. The variable domain in full, completed from reference TRBV19 and TRBJ2-5, reads DGGITQSPKYLFRKEGQNVTLSCEQNLNHDAMYWYRQDPGQGLRLIYYSQIVNDFQKGDIAEGYSVSREKKESFPLTVTSAQKNPTAFYLCASSPRTGKETQYFGPGTRLLVL.

The table lists this clonotype with a few counts. This rearrangement joins TRBV7-9 to TRBJ1-5; D unclear. Germline V CDR1 and CDR2: SEHNR, FQNEAQ (reference sequence). The V and J ends lost 1 base and 6 bases respectively, with 10 bases between them. This CDR3 has 14 residues. The CDR3 reads CASSLGGLGQPQHF. CDR3 nucleotide sequence: TGTGCCAGCAGCTTAGGAGGTTTAGGTCAGCCCCAGCATTTT.

V gene TRBV29-1 combines with J gene TRBJ2-7; the D gene is possibly TRBD1 (7 bases). The V gene lost 8 bases and the J gene lost 3 bases, with 29 bases spanning the gap. Germline V lookup: CDR1 SQVTM, CDR2 ANQGSEA. CDR3 length equals 17 residues. In nucleotides, the CDR3 is TGCAGCCGGCGTGCGAGCTTGGCCCCCAGGGGGGTCTACGAGCAGTACTTC. This codes for CSRRASLAPRGVYEQYF.

CDR3 DNA: TGCAGTGCTAGTCCGGGACAGGGAAACTATGGCTACACCTTC. Its translation: CSASPGQGNYGYTF. The V and J genes are TRBV20-1 and TRBJ1-2; the match to TRBD1 covers 9 bases. Germline CDR1 and CDR2: DFQATT and SNEGSKA (reference sequence). Unmatched junction bases numbered 4, after V lost 3 bases and J lost 2 bases. The CDR3 is 14 residues long.

Turning to this clonotype: A read error may produce the germline difference seen at one junction end. The rearrangement links TRBV7-7 to TRBJ2-1; TRBD2 agrees at 11 bases. The CDR3 spans 15 residues. Germline V gene sequence: CDR1 SSHAT, CDR2 FNYEAQ (reference sequence). CDR3 bases: TGTGCTAGCAGCTTACTAGCGGGAGACTTCGGTGAGCAGTTCTTC. This gives the protein CASSLLAGDFGEQFF.

This clonotype was seen at least ten times. The chain uses TRBV7-2 and TRBJ2-3, with D perhaps assigned TRBD1 or TRBD2 (6 bases each). Germline assignment: CDR1 SGHTA and CDR2 FQGNSA. V lost 6 bases and J lost 1, with 20 bases in between. CDR3 length: 17 residues. CDR3 amino acids: CASRPSVRGPGTDTQYF. In DNA form, the CDR3 reads TGTGCCAGCAGACCGAGCGTACGGGGGCCTGGCACAGATACGCAGTATTTT.

This chain joins TRBV5-4 and TRBJ1-1, with D possibly being TRBD1 (5 bases). Germline CDR1 and CDR2: SGHNT and YYREEE (reference sequence). With 4 bases removed from V and 3 bases from J, the gap between germline ends came to 19 bases. The CDR3 loop spans 16 amino acids. The CDR3 is CASSPSGGGRDTEAFF. DNA of the CDR3: TGTGCCAGCAGCCCCTCCGGGGGGGGTAGGGACACTGAAGCTTTCTTT.

The chain uses TRBV7-9 and TRBJ1-2; possible D gene TRBD1, 5 bases. Trimming left V 5 bases short and J 7 bases short, with 11 bases between. This CDR3 is built from 12 residues. Germline V gene data show CDR1 as SEHNR and CDR2 as FQNEAQ (reference sequence). CDR3 in amino acids: CASSPTGPGYTF. CDR3 DNA: TGTGCCAGCAGCCCCACGGGGCCTGGCTACACCTTC.

This sequence joins TRBV7-3 and TRBJ2-7; 8 positions match TRBD1. CDR3 size: 16 residues. The V and J ends lost 5 bases and 6 bases, in that order; junction bases with no gene match: 15. The germline V gene encodes CDR1 SGHTA and CDR2 FQGTGA. The CDR3 loop reads CASSRWTGTSGVEQYF. For the CDR3, the DNA is TGTGCCAGCAGCCGCTGGACAGGGACCTCGGGGGTCGAGCAGTACTTC.

The chain links TRBV13 to TRBJ1-1; D gene unclear. The germline V and J ends were trimmed by 9 bases and 1 base, with 9 bases remaining between them. CDR3 length: 12 amino acids. CDR1 is PRHDT and CDR2 is FYEKMQ in the germline V gene (reference sequence). CDR3 bases: TGTGCCAGTTTCAGGAGGAACACTGAAGCTTTCTTT. Translating it yields CASFRRNTEAFF.

The chain couples TRBV15 to TRBJ2-5; D is ambiguous. CDR1 LNHNV and CDR2 YYDKDF come from the germline V gene (reference sequence). This CDR3 region has 14 residues. The V and J ends lost 3 bases and 5 bases respectively, with 13 bases between them. The CDR3 region has the DNA TGTGCCACCAGCAGGTCGGAGCCGTGGGAGACCCAGTACTTC. It translates to CATSRSEPWETQYF. Supplemented by reference TRBV15 and TRBJ2-5, the full variable domain reads DAMVIQNPRYQVTQFGKPVTLSCSQTLNHNVMYWYQQKSSQAPKLLFHYYDKDFNNEADTPDNFQSRRPNTSFCFLDIRSPGLGDTAMYLCATSRSEPWETQYFGPGTRLLVL.

The chain joins TRBV7-2 to TRBJ2-5, with D unclear. This CDR3 spans 13 amino acids. Trimming shortened V by 4 bases and J by 2 bases, and 8 bases separated the two germline ends. The V gene's germline CDR1 is SGHTA and CDR2 FQGNSA. The CDR3 sequence is CASSYGTQETQYF. In DNA form, the CDR3 reads TGTGCCAGCAGCTATGGAACGCAAGAGACCCAGTACTTC.

The chain couples TRBV2 to TRBJ2-7; tentatively, D is TRBD1 or TRBD2 (5 bases each). The V and J ends lost 6 bases and 0 bases respectively, with 15 bases between them. The germline V gene has CDR1 SNHLY and CDR2 FYNNEI. CDR3 size: 15 residues. CDR3 loop: CASRAGTAVSYEQYF. CDR3 nucleotides: TGTGCCAGCAGAGCTGGGACGGCCGTCTCCTACGAGCAGTACTTC.

The chain is built from TRBV12-3 or TRBV12-4 and TRBJ2-7; the D is unclear. Matching the DNA end better, TRBJ2-5 makes the J call doubtful. The CDR3 is made up of 14 amino acids. The CDR3 nucleotides are TGTGCCAGCAGCGATCCCGGGCCACGCGAGACCCAGTACTTC. This sequence encodes CASSDPGPRETQYF.

This clonotype was observed a handful of times. The chain recombines TRBV11-2 with TRBJ2-7, with D perhaps matching TRBD1 or TRBD2 (5 bases each). V was shortened by 5 bases and J by 5 bases, with 22 bases between the two germline ends. CDR1 SGHAT and CDR2 FQNNGV come from the germline V gene. This CDR3 region has 16 residues. The DNA for the CDR3 is TGTGCCAGCAGCCGGGACCCGGGCGGACGAGGGGACGAGCAGTACTTC. It codes for CASSRDPGGRGDEQYF.